What follows are 30 T cell receptor beta chains derived from one specimen sequenced in a study of blood T cell repertoires in COVID-19. Here immunoSEQ multiplex PCR was the method, and the copy in TCRdb shows in-frame clones only, minus some. The table lists nearly 90,000 clones, about 90% of them singletons. The sequencing sample was made of peripheral blood. These receptors came from a man younger than 35 with COVID-19, enrolled during active disease.

The J gene is TRBJ2-5, the V gene TRBV27; the match to TRBD1 covers 9 bases. With 5 bases clipped from V and 4 bases from J, the junction kept 17 bases outside the gene matches. This CDR3 is built from 18 residues. CDR1 and CDR2 (germline): MNHEY, SMNVEV (reference sequence). CDR3 bases: TGTGCCAGCAGTCCCGCTTTCGGGACAGGGTTTATTCGAGAGACCCAGTACTTC. Its protein product is CASSPAFGTGFIRETQYF.

The chain carries TRBV5-6 and TRBJ2-5; 8 bases are a match to TRBD1. The junction had 14 bases not matched to a gene; V was cut back by 3 bases and J by 13 bases. The CDR3 is 14 residues long. CDR1 SGHDT and CDR2 YYEEEE come from the germline V gene. The CDR3 spells CASSWISGGPVLYF. DNA for the CDR3: TGTGCCAGCAGCTGGATTTCAGGGGGCCCGGTCCTGTACTTC.

The chain links TRBV11-2 to TRBJ1-1; no reliable D call. The CDR3 contains 13 residues. CDR1 SGHAT and CDR2 FQNNGV come from the germline V gene. V lost 1 base and J 1 base, leaving 4 bases between the germline ends. CDR3 sequence reads: CASSLAGNTEAFF. The CDR3 DNA sequence: TGTGCCAGCAGCTTAGCAGGGAACACTGAAGCTTTCTTT.

The chain uses TRBV6-2 or TRBV6-3 and TRBJ2-2; TRBD1 matches 9 bases. The V segment lost 4 bases and the J segment 3 bases; nucleotides outside the gene matches: 9. Germline loops: CDR1 MNHEY, CDR2 SVGEGT. The CDR3 contains 17 residues. In nucleotides, the CDR3 is TGTGCCAGCAGTTTACCGGGACAGGGTCAACACACCGGGGAGCTGTTTTTT. Protein: CASSLPGQGQHTGELFF.

This sequence joins TRBV19 and TRBJ1-1; D unresolved. The CDR3 loop spans 15 amino acids. CDR1 is LNHDA, CDR2 SQIVND, per germline (reference sequence). Trimming left V 5 bases short and J 1 base short, with 14 bases between. This CDR3 reads CASSSNGGRNTEAFF. The CDR3 bases are TGTGCCAGTAGTTCCAACGGAGGACGGAACACTGAAGCTTTCTTT.

V and J are TRBV28 and TRBJ1-1; a possible D gene is TRBD1 (6 bases). Trimming left V 5 bases short and J 3 bases short, with 16 bases between. Germline CDR1 reads MDHEN; CDR2 reads SYDVKM. This CDR3 region has 15 residues. The CDR3 bases are TGTGCCAGCAGTACCATCGACAGGTCTTACACTGAAGCTTTCTTT. Amino acid sequence: CASSTIDRSYTEAFF.

This chain links TRBV10-3 with TRBJ2-5, with D perhaps matching TRBD1 (5 bases). In germline, CDR1 is ENHRY, CDR2 SYGVKD. The CDR3 loop spans 17 amino acids. The V gene lost 5 bases and the J gene lost 3 bases, with 22 bases spanning the gap. CDR3 bases: TGTGCCATCAGTCCAACGACAGAAAGGGCTCTCGAAGAGACCCAGTACTTC. It is translated as CAISPTTERALEETQYF.

The chain combines TRBV3-1 (or the pseudogene TRBV3-2) with TRBJ2-1, with TRBD1 as a possible D gene (5 bases). V was shortened by 5 bases and J by 4 bases, with 21 bases between the two germline ends. The CDR3 sequence is 17 residues long. Germline V gene lookup returns CDR1 LGHDT and CDR2 YNNKEL (reference sequence). CDR3 protein: CASSTPAAGYQYNEQFF. The CDR3 region has the DNA TGTGCCAGCAGCACCCCAGCCGCAGGGTACCAATACAATGAGCAGTTCTTC.

The V gene is TRBV6-5, the J gene TRBJ2-3, with D tentatively TRBD1 (5 bases). V was pared by 4 bases and J by 3 bases, with 8 bases between. This CDR3 contains 13 residues. The germline V gene has CDR1 MNHEY and CDR2 SVGAGI. CDR3 nucleotide sequence: TGTGCCAGCAGTTTTGGGGCGACAGATACGCAGTATTTT. This codes for CASSFGATDTQYF.

A word on this clone: The junction and the germline gene differ at one end; a read error may be behind it. This chain uses TRBV7-7 with TRBJ2-5; 10 positions match TRBD2. The CDR3 totals 15 residues. Germline V gene sequence: CDR1 SSHAT, CDR2 FNYEAQ (reference sequence). CDR3 sequence (DNA): TGTGCTAGCAGCGAGGGACTAGCGTACCAAGAGACCCAGTACTTC. Its translation: CASSEGLAYQETQYF.

The chain recombines TRBV4-2 with TRBJ2-3, with TRBD2 identical over 13 bases. Germline CDR1 is LGHNA and CDR2 is YNFKEQ. This CDR3 has 18 amino acids. J gave up 3 bases and V 4 bases, and 10 bases lay outside the gene matches. CDR3: CASSPAYPGLAGTDTQYF. The CDR3 DNA sequence: TGTGCCAGCAGCCCTGCCTACCCGGGACTAGCGGGAACAGATACGCAGTATTTT.

The rearrangement uses TRBV2 and TRBJ2-7; D uncertain. Germline CDR1 and CDR2: SNHLY and FYNNEI. Trimming pared 4 bases from V and 3 bases from J, leaving 4 bases between. This CDR3 has 11 amino acids. Written as DNA, the CDR3 is TGTGCCAGCAGTGTTAACTACGAGCAGTACTTC. Amino acids: CASSVNYEQYF.

This clone was detected only a few times. The CDR3 spells CASSFTGGTGELFF. The CDR3 nucleotides read TGCGCCAGCAGCTTCACAGGGGGCACCGGGGAGCTGTTTTTT. This chain joins TRBV5-1 and TRBJ2-2, with 8 nucleotides matching TRBD1. The CDR3 contains 14 residues. Germline CDR1 and CDR2: SGHRS and YFSETQ. V lost 2 bases and J lost 4; bases outside the gene matches: 1.

The gene calls are TRBV6-6 and TRBJ1-1; 7 positions agree with TRBD1. The CDR3 spans 14 residues. Germline values: CDR1 MNHNY, CDR2 SVGAGI (reference sequence). V dropped 3 bases and J dropped 4; count of bases not matched to a gene: 5. CDR3 residues: CASSYRGHVTEAFF. CDR3 coding DNA: TGTGCCAGCAGTTATAGGGGGCATGTCACTGAAGCTTTCTTT.

The genes are TRBV30 and TRBJ2-7; TRBD1 agrees at 8 bases. J lost 2 bases, V lost 3 bases, and 6 bases had no gene match. The CDR3 has 14 residues. Germline V gene lookup returns CDR1 GTSNPN and CDR2 SVGIG (reference sequence). The CDR3 spells CAWRRQGPAYEQYF. CDR3 in DNA: TGTGCCTGGAGGCGACAGGGGCCGGCCTACGAGCAGTACTTC.

The genes are TRBV28 and TRBJ2-3; 12 bases map to TRBD2. The germline V gene encodes CDR1 MDHEN and CDR2 SYDVKM. CDR3 length equals 14 residues. V lost 7 bases and J lost 6; bases outside the gene matches: 5. DNA for the CDR3: TGTGCCAGCACTAGCGGGAGGGGGTCGGATACGCAGTATTTT. Residues: CASTSGRGSDTQYF.

Written as DNA, the CDR3 is TGTGCCTGGAGTGTAGCGGGATACAATGAGCAGTTCTTC. Its protein is CAWSVAGYNEQFF. The J gene is TRBJ2-1, the V gene TRBV30; 7 bases agree with TRBD2. In germline, CDR1 is GTSNPN, CDR2 SVGIG (reference sequence). This CDR3 is 13 amino acids long. Unmatched junction bases numbered 0, after V lost 0 bases and J lost 4 bases.

The chain links TRBV7-2 to TRBJ2-5, with 7 nucleotides matching TRBD1. The CDR3 spans 14 residues. The V gene end was trimmed by 5 bases and the J gene end by 5 bases; junction bases not matched to a gene: 8. Germline CDR1 SGHTA, CDR2 FQGNSA. CDR3 coding DNA: TGTGCCAGCAGCCTCACAGGGGCCAAGGAGACCCAGTACTTC. This codes for CASSLTGAKETQYF.

The table lists this clone with a count of one. The rearrangement joins TRBV28 to TRBJ2-7, with 8 bases aligning to TRBD2. In germline, CDR1 is MDHEN, CDR2 SYDVKM. Unmatched junction bases numbered 13, after V lost 5 bases and J lost 7 bases. The CDR3 is 15 residues long. The DNA of the CDR3 is TGTGCCAGCAGTCCCTTCCTCGGGACGGGAGGGGAGCAGTACTTC. Protein sequence: CASSPFLGTGGEQYF.

This clone was picked up one time. The chain employs TRBV6-1 and TRBJ2-7, with 8 nucleotides matching TRBD2. J was trimmed by 3 bases and V by 2 bases; bases with no gene match: 6. This CDR3 is built from 15 residues. Per germline, CDR1 MNHNS and CDR2 SASEGT. DNA for the CDR3: TGTGCCAGCAGTGAACTAGCGGGCCTTGGCTACGAGCAGTACTTC. Its translation is CASSELAGLGYEQYF.

The chain is built from TRBV6-6 and TRBJ2-7; D unresolved. V shed 7 bases and J shed 6 bases, with 10 bases lying between them. The germline gives CDR1 MNHNY, CDR2 SVGAGI (reference sequence). The CDR3 runs to 11 residues. As DNA, the CDR3 is TGTGCCAGCAACCACGGCGGCGAGCAGTACTTC. It is translated as CASNHGGEQYF.

The chain recombines TRBV2 with TRBJ2-7, with 7 positions matching TRBD1. V shed 1 base, J shed 0 bases, and the junction held 6 bases outside the gene matches. This CDR3 has 16 residues. Germline lookup yields CDR1 SNHLY and CDR2 FYNNEI. The chain's CDR3 is CASSEETGTVSYEQYF. The DNA for the CDR3 is TGTGCCAGCAGTGAAGAGACCGGGACAGTCTCCTACGAGCAGTACTTC.

V and J are TRBV29-1 and TRBJ2-5; 7 nucleotides line up with TRBD1. Germline loops: CDR1 SQVTM, CDR2 ANQGSEA. This CDR3 region has 12 residues. The ends lost 7 bases at V and 1 base at J; junction bases unmatched: 3. The DNA of the CDR3 is TGCAGCGCCGGGACAGCCCAAGAGACCCAGTACTTC. Translation: CSAGTAQETQYF. The full variable domain, with the rest looked up from reference TRBV29-1 and TRBJ2-5, is SAVISQKPSRDICQRGTSLTIQCQVDSQVTMMFWYRQQPGQSLTLIATANQGSEATYESGFVIDKFPISRPNLTFSTLTVSNMSPEDSSIYLCSAGTAQETQYFGPGTRLLVL.

For this clone: The junction and the germline gene differ at one end; a read error may be behind it. For the CDR3, the DNA is TGTGCCAGCAGTGAATATTATGGAGAGAGCCAGTACTTC. Translating it yields CASSEYYGESQYF. This sequence joins TRBV25-1 and TRBJ2-5; D gene uncertain. The CDR3 length is 13 residues. The V gene's germline CDR1 is MGHDK and CDR2 SYGVNS.

The V gene is TRBV5-5, the J gene TRBJ2-7, with 10 bases fitting TRBD2. Germline assignment: CDR1 SGHKS and CDR2 YYEKEE (reference sequence). V shed 3 bases and J 7 bases; nucleotides not matched to a gene: 13. The CDR3 is 16 amino acids. This chain's CDR3 is CASSSGLAEGFSEQYF. The CDR3 DNA is TGTGCCAGCAGCTCCGGACTAGCGGAGGGGTTTTCGGAGCAGTACTTC.

CDR3 region: CASSQVGQVHEQYF. CDR3 coding DNA: TGCGCCAGCAGCCAAGTGGGCCAGGTCCACGAGCAGTACTTC. The chain is built from TRBV4-3 and TRBJ2-7; no definite D call. With 1 base removed from V and 5 bases from J, the gap between germline ends came to 12 bases. The CDR3 has 14 residues. Germline V gene sequence: CDR1 LGHNA, CDR2 YSLEER.

The chain combines TRBV6-5 with TRBJ1-2, with D perhaps matching TRBD1 (5 bases). Looked up from germline, CDR1 is MNHEY and CDR2 is SVGAGI. CDR3 length: 15 amino acids. The germline V and J ends were trimmed by 0 bases and 5 bases, with 13 bases remaining between them. The CDR3 nucleotides read TGTGCCAGCAGTTACTCTGGGACTGGGGGGTATGGCTACACCTTC. Protein: CASSYSGTGGYGYTF.

The chain recombines TRBV18 with TRBJ1-1; D ambiguous. The CDR3 runs 15 residues. The V and J ends lost 4 bases and 0 bases respectively, with 12 bases between them. Germline CDR1 KGHSH, CDR2 LQKENI. CDR3 amino acids: CASSLGPGMNTEAFF. The CDR3, as DNA: TGTGCCAGCTCACTAGGACCGGGAATGAACACTGAAGCTTTCTTT.

This chain uses TRBV30 with TRBJ1-3, with D possibly TRBD1 on 6 matching bases. The CDR3 spans 19 residues. Trimming left V 3 bases short and J 0 bases short, with 24 bases between. The germline CDR1 and CDR2 sequences are GTSNPN and SVGIG (reference sequence). CDR3 amino acids: CAWSSYSGGLLSSGNTIYF. CDR3 sequence (DNA): TGTGCCTGGAGCTCCTACAGCGGGGGGCTGTTATCCTCTGGAAACACCATATATTTT.

The rearrangement links TRBV7-9 to TRBJ2-7; D might be TRBD1 (7 bases). The V end lost 5 bases, the J end lost 2 bases, and 16 bases lay between the germline ends. CDR1 is SEHNR and CDR2 is FQNEAQ in the germline V gene (reference sequence). The length of the CDR3 is 15 residues. CDR3 DNA sequence: TGTGCCAGCAGCGGCGGGACAGACCGGACCTACGAGCAGTACTTC. Amino acid sequence: CASSGGTDRTYEQYF. Full variable domain (missing parts from reference TRBV7-9 and TRBJ2-7): DTGVSQNPRHKITKRGQNVTFRCDPISEHNRLYWYRQTLGQGPEFLTYFQNEAQLEKSRLLSDRFSAERPKGSFSTLEIQRTEQGDSAMYLCASSGGTDRTYEQYFGPGTRLTVT.